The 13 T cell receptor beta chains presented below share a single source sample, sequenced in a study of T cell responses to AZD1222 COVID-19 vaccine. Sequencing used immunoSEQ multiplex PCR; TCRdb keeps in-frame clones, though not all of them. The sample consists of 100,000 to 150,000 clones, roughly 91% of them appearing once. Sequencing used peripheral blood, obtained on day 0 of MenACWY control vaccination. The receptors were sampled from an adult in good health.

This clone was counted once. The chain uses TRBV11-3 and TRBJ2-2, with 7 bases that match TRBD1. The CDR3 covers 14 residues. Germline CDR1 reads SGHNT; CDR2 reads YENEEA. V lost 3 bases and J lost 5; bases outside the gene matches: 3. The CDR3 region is CASSLGQPTGELFF. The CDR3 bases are TGTGCCAGCAGCTTGGGACAGCCAACCGGGGAGCTGTTTTTT.

In DNA, the CDR3 is TGTGCCAGCACCCCCAGCCTCCCTAATGAGCAGTTCTTC. This gives the protein CASTPSLPNEQFF. This chain joins TRBV27 and TRBJ2-1; unclear D gene. This CDR3 region has 13 residues. Trimming pared 7 bases from V and 7 bases from J, leaving 14 bases between. Germline V gene lookup returns CDR1 MNHEY and CDR2 SMNVEV (reference sequence).

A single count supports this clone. The CDR3, as DNA: TGTGCCAGCAGATGGGGTGAGGTAGCTTTCTTT. It translates to CASRWGEVAFF. The chain employs TRBV25-1 and TRBJ1-1; D remains unclear. Trimming took 6 bases from V and 10 from J, leaving 12 bases between them. CDR3 length: 11 amino acids. From germline, CDR1 is MGHDK and CDR2 SYGVNS.

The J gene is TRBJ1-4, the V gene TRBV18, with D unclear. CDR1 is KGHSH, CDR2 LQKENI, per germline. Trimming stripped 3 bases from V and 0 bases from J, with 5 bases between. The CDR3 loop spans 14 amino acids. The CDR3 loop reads CASSPVATNEKLFF. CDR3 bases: TGTGCCAGCTCACCCGTTGCAACTAATGAAAAACTGTTTTTT.

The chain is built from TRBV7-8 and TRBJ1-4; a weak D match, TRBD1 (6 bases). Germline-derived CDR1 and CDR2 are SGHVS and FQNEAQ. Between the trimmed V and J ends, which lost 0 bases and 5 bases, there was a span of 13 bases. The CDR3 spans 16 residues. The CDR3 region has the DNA TGTGCCAGCAGCTTAGCGGTGGGGGCGCGGAATGAAAAACTGTTTTTT. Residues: CASSLAVGARNEKLFF.

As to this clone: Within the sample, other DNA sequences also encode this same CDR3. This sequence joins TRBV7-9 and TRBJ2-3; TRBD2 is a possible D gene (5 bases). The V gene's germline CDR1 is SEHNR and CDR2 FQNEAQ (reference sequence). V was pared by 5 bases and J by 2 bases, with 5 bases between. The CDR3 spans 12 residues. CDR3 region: CASSRDTDTQYF. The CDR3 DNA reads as TGTGCCAGCAGCCGGGACACAGATACGCAGTATTTT. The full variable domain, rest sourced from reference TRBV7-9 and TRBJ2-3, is DTGVSQNPRHKITKRGQNVTFRCDPISEHNRLYWYRQTLGQGPEFLTYFQNEAQLEKSRLLSDRFSAERPKGSFSTLEIQRTEQGDSAMYLCASSRDTDTQYFGPGTRLTVL.

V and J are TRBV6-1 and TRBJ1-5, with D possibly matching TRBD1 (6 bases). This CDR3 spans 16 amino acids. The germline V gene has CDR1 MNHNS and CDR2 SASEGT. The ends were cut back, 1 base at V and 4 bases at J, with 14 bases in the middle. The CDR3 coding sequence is TGTGCCAGCAGTGAAGGCGGGGGCGGCCCGAATCAGCCCCAGCATTTT. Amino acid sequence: CASSEGGGGPNQPQHF.

Here the CDR3 DNA reads TGCGCCAGCAGCCAAGGTGCGAGTGCTAACTATGGCTACACCTTC. It yields the protein CASSQGASANYGYTF. The V call is TRBV4-1, the J call TRBJ1-2; D is uncertain. The CDR3 spans 15 residues. Deletions cut 1 base from V and 0 bases from J, with 9 bases between. The germline gives CDR1 MGHRA, CDR2 YSYEKL.

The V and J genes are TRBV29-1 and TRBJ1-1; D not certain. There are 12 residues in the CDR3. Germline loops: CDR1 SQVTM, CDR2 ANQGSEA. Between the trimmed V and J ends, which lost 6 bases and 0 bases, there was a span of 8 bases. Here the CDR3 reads CSVRQMNTEAFF. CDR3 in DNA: TGCAGCGTGAGACAAATGAACACTGAAGCTTTCTTT.

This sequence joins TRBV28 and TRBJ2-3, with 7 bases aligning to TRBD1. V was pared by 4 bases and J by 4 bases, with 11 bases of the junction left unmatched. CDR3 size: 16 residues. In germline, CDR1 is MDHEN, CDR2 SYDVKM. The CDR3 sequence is CASSSRDSLFPDTQYF. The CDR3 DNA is TGTGCCAGCAGTTCAAGGGACAGCCTCTTCCCAGATACGCAGTATTTT.

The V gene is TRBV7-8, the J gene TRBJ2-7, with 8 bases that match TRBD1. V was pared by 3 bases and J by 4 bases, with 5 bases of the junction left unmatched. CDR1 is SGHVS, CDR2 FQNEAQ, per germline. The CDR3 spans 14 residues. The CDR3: CASSFAGGVYEQYV. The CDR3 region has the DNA TGTGCCAGCAGCTTCGCAGGGGGCGTTTACGAGCAGTACGTC.

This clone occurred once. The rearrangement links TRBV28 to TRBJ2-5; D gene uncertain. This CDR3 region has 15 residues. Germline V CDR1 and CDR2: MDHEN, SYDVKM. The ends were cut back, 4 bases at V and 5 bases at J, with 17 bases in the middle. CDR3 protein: CASSSPDGFGETQYF. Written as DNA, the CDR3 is TGTGCCAGCAGTTCCCCGGACGGTTTCGGCGAGACCCAGTACTTC.

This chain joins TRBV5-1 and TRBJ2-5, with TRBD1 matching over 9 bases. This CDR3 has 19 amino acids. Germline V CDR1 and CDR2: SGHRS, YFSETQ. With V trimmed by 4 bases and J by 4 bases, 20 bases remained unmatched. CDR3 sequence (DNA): TGCGCCAGCAGCCTTGAGGCCGTAGGGACAGGGAGCTATGTAGAGACCCAGTACTTC. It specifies CASSLEAVGTGSYVETQYF.